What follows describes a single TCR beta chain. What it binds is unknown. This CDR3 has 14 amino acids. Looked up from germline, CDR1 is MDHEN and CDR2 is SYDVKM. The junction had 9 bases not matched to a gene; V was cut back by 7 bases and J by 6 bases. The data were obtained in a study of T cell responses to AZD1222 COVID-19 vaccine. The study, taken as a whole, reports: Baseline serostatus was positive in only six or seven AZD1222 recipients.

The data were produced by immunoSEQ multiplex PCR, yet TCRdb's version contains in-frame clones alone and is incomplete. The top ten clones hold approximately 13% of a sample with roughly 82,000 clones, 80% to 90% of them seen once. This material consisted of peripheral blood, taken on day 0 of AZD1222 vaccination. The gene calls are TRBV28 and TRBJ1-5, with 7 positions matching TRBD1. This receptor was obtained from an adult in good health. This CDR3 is CASTRDREVQPQHF. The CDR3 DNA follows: TGTGCCAGCACCCGAGACAGGGAGGTTCAGCCCCAGCATTTT. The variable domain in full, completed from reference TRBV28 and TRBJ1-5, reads DVKVTQSSRYLVKRTGEKVFLECVQDMDHENMFWYRQDPGLGLRLIYFSYDVKMKEKGDIPEGYSVSREKKERFSLILESASTNQTSMYLCASTRDREVQPQHFGDGTRLSIL.